Listed here are 27 T cell receptor beta chains from one sample, sequenced in a study of blood T cell repertoires in COVID-19. Generated by immunoSEQ multiplex PCR, the TCRdb table keeps only in-frame clones and is missing some. The data hold 150,000 to 200,000 clones, with roughly 80% observed a single time. The source material was peripheral blood. These receptors were taken from a woman aged 70-85 years with COVID-19, enrolled during active disease.

The V gene is TRBV19, the J gene TRBJ1-1; maybe TRBD1 (6 bases). The CDR3 runs to 13 residues. V was pared by 11 bases and J by 1 base, with 14 bases between. Per germline, CDR1 LNHDA and CDR2 SQIVND (reference sequence). This chain's CDR3 is CAGRATGNTEAFF. CDR3 bases: TGTGCCGGCCGGGCGACAGGGAACACTGAAGCTTTCTTT.

V is TRBV6-2 or TRBV6-3 and J is TRBJ2-7; possible D gene TRBD1, 5 bases. V lost 2 bases, J lost 9 bases, and 11 bases lay in between. Germline-derived CDR1 and CDR2 are MNHEY and SVGEGT. The CDR3 has 12 amino acids. CDR3 coding DNA: TGTGCCAGCAGTTACGCGTTGCAGGGGCAGTACTTC. Its translation is CASSYALQGQYF.

The genes are TRBV2 and TRBJ2-3; D ambiguous. The CDR3 is made up of 14 amino acids. Trimming took 6 bases from V and 0 from J, leaving 10 bases between them. Germline CDR1 is SNHLY and CDR2 is FYNNEI. For the CDR3, the DNA is TGTGCCAGCAGAGCCTTTTTGAGCACAGATACGCAGTATTTT. This translates into CASRAFLSTDTQYF.

V usage is TRBV6-2 or TRBV6-3 and J usage is TRBJ2-7; TRBD1 agrees at 8 bases. The germline V gene encodes CDR1 MNHEY and CDR2 SVGEGT. Germline trimming cut 2 bases from V and 4 bases from J; bases unmatched to any gene: 4. The CDR3 loop spans 14 amino acids. CDR3 residues: CASSYRTGSYEQYF. CDR3 sequence (DNA): TGTGCCAGCAGTTACCGGACAGGGAGTTACGAGCAGTACTTC.

This clone occurred a few times. The same CDR3 arises from other DNA sequences in this sample as well. The V gene is TRBV9, the J gene TRBJ2-1, with D possibly being TRBD2 (5 bases). The CDR3 sequence is 13 residues long. The V and J ends lost 4 bases and 3 bases respectively, with 8 bases between them. Germline loops: CDR1 SGDLS, CDR2 YYNGEE. DNA of the CDR3: TGTGCCAGCAGCTACCGGGGCTACAATGAGCAGTTCTTC. Translating gives CASSYRGYNEQFF.

V and J are TRBV29-1 and TRBJ2-7, with D possibly TRBD1 on 5 matching bases. The V gene's germline CDR1 is SQVTM and CDR2 ANQGSEA. Trimming cost V 7 bases and J 2 bases, with 12 bases left between them. This CDR3 is built from 12 residues. The CDR3 DNA is TGCAGCGGTCAGGGTAACACCTACGAGCAGTACTTC. This encodes CSGQGNTYEQYF.

V usage is TRBV5-4 and J usage is TRBJ2-5, with D unresolved. The germline V gene encodes CDR1 SGHNT and CDR2 YYREEE (reference sequence). The germline V and J ends were trimmed by 0 bases and 4 bases, with 7 bases remaining between them. The CDR3 loop spans 13 amino acids. This chain's CDR3 is CASSLARRETQYF. CDR3 bases: TGTGCCAGCAGCTTGGCCCGTAGAGAGACCCAGTACTTC.

The chain couples TRBV10-2 to TRBJ2-7; D is unclear. The ends were cut back, 6 bases at V and 2 bases at J, with 5 bases in the middle. Germline V CDR1 and CDR2: WSHSY, SAAADI. The CDR3 has 11 residues. Here the CDR3 reads CASSLAYEQYF. The CDR3 DNA reads TGCGCCAGCAGCTTAGCCTACGAGCAGTACTTC.

Notes on this clone: The same CDR3 also results from other DNA sequences found in this sample. The chain combines TRBV27 with TRBJ1-2; 7 bases line up with TRBD1. This CDR3 is built from 14 residues. Looked up from germline, CDR1 is MNHEY and CDR2 is SMNVEV (reference sequence). V lost 5 bases to trimming and J lost 4 bases; unmatched junction nucleotides: 7. CDR3 in DNA: TGTGCCAGCAGTCCTCGACAGGGTTTCTATGGCTACACCTTC. The encoded protein is CASSPRQGFYGYTF.

The rearrangement joins TRBV6-2 or TRBV6-3 to TRBJ1-5; D unresolved. V was shortened by 0 bases and J by 3 bases, with 18 bases between the two germline ends. The CDR3 has 18 residues. The germline gives CDR1 MNHEY, CDR2 SVGEGT. This CDR3 reads CASSYSMGQAKNNQPQHF. The DNA of the CDR3 is TGTGCCAGCAGTTACTCGATGGGCCAGGCTAAAAACAATCAGCCCCAGCATTTT.

This rearrangement joins TRBV11-2 to TRBJ1-2; D gene unclear. V lost 2 bases and J 0 bases, leaving 7 bases between the germline ends. Looked up from germline, CDR1 is SGHAT and CDR2 is FQNNGV. This CDR3 is 14 amino acids long. The DNA for the CDR3 is TGTGCCAGCAGCTTACAGAGGACTAACTATGGCTACACCTTC. Residues: CASSLQRTNYGYTF.

This rearrangement joins TRBV11-2 to TRBJ2-7, with 10 positions matching TRBD2. The J segment lost 7 bases and the V segment lost 5 bases, leaving 11 bases of the junction unmatched. The germline V gene encodes CDR1 SGHAT and CDR2 FQNNGV. The CDR3 is 15 amino acids. Written as DNA, the CDR3 is TGTGCCAGCAGCAAAGTAGCGGGAGGTCTATATGAGCAGTACTTC. Amino acids: CASSKVAGGLYEQYF.

The V call is TRBV29-1, the J call TRBJ2-5; D perhaps matches TRBD2 (6 bases). This CDR3 spans 12 amino acids. The V gene lost 1 base and the J gene lost 5 bases, with 8 bases spanning the gap. Germline V gene lookup returns CDR1 SQVTM and CDR2 ANQGSEA. In DNA, the CDR3 is TGCAGCGTTGAAGCTAGCGTGGAGACCCAGTACTTC. Translating gives CSVEASVETQYF. The whole variable domain, filled in from reference TRBV29-1 and TRBJ2-5, reads SAVISQKPSRDICQRGTSLTIQCQVDSQVTMMFWYRQQPGQSLTLIATANQGSEATYESGFVIDKFPISRPNLTFSTLTVSNMSPEDSSIYLCSVEASVETQYFGPGTRLLVL.

J is TRBJ1-6 and V is TRBV6-5; TRBD1 aligns across 10 bases. After removal of 1 base from V and 10 bases from J, the junction contained 7 bases not matched to a gene. Germline V gene data show CDR1 as MNHEY and CDR2 as SVGAGI. The CDR3 spans 16 residues. CDR3 sequence: CASSYFSRTGGSPLHF. The CDR3 DNA sequence: TGTGCCAGCAGTTACTTTTCCCGGACAGGGGGGTCACCCCTCCACTTT.

On this clone itself: One end of the junction is discordant with germline, which a read error may explain. This rearrangement joins TRBV6-5 to TRBJ1-1; TRBD1 agrees at 10 bases. CDR1 and CDR2 (germline): MNHEY, SVGAGI. CDR3 length equals 14 residues. As DNA, the CDR3 is TGTGCCAGCAGGGGGGGACAGGGGAACCCTGAAGCTTTCTTT. Protein: CASRGGQGNPEAFF.

The V call is TRBV4-2, the J call TRBJ2-1, with TRBD2 identical over 12 bases. The V gene's germline CDR1 is LGHNA and CDR2 YNFKEQ. V lost 4 bases to trimming and J lost 2 bases; unmatched junction nucleotides: 6. CDR3 size: 17 residues. Here the CDR3 reads CASSPTSGSDPYNEQFF. The CDR3 DNA sequence: TGTGCCAGCAGCCCGACTAGCGGGAGCGACCCCTACAATGAGCAGTTCTTC.

V and J are TRBV2 and TRBJ2-1; the match to TRBD2 covers 7 bases. The ends lost 4 bases at V and 7 bases at J; junction bases unmatched: 10. Per germline, CDR1 SNHLY and CDR2 FYNNEI. The CDR3 is 15 amino acids. CDR3: CASSGGRAGFNEQFF. The DNA for the CDR3 is TGTGCCAGCAGTGGAGGGAGGGCCGGATTTAATGAGCAGTTCTTC.

This clone is termed large (0.1 to 1%). The chain links TRBV9 to TRBJ2-3, with 8 nucleotides matching TRBD1. This CDR3 is 15 amino acids long. CDR1 is SGDLS, CDR2 YYNGEE, per germline. With V trimmed by 0 bases and J by 4 bases, 4 bases remained unmatched. The CDR3 sequence: CASSVGGQESDTQYF. Written as DNA, the CDR3 is TGTGCCAGCAGCGTAGGGGGACAGGAATCAGATACGCAGTATTTT. Complete variable domain (other parts from reference TRBV9 and TRBJ2-3): DSGVTQTPKHLITATGQRVTLRCSPRSGDLSVYWYQQSLDQGLQFLIQYYNGEERAKGNILERFSAQQFPDLHSELNLSSLELGDSALYFCASSVGGQESDTQYFGPGTRLTVL.

This chain uses TRBV19 with TRBJ2-3; 7 bases are shared with TRBD2. CDR1 and CDR2 from the germline V gene are LNHDA and SQIVND (reference sequence). This CDR3 contains 14 residues. The trim removed 4 bases at V and 3 bases at J, leaving 4 bases unmatched. CDR3 loop: CASSTWGGTDTQYF. Here the CDR3 DNA reads TGTGCCAGTAGTACTTGGGGGGGGACAGATACGCAGTATTTT.

The rearrangement joins TRBV5-1 to TRBJ2-3; tentatively, D is TRBD1 (5 bases). The CDR3 runs 15 residues. Germline loops: CDR1 SGHRS, CDR2 YFSETQ. V was trimmed by 8 bases and J by 0 bases, leaving 16 bases between them. The CDR3 DNA is TGCGCCAGTCGTACAGGTGGTACTAGCACAGATACGCAGTATTTT. This sequence encodes CASRTGGTSTDTQYF.

The chain joins TRBV5-1 to TRBJ2-1; 13 bases line up with TRBD2. In germline, CDR1 is SGHRS, CDR2 YFSETQ. The J segment lost 6 bases and the V segment lost 8 bases, leaving 5 bases of the junction unmatched. The CDR3 is 14 residues long. CDR3 nucleotides: TGCGCCAGTGCGGGACTAGCGGGATCCAATGAGCAGTTCTTC. This codes for CASAGLAGSNEQFF.

The rearrangement joins TRBV7-6 to TRBJ2-6, with D tentatively TRBD2 (6 bases). Trimming cost V 1 base and J 2 bases, with 21 bases left between them. The CDR3 spans 20 residues. Germline CDR1 and CDR2: SGHVS and FNYEAQ. The CDR3 DNA follows: TGTGCCAGCAGCTTAGGAGGGCGGGGAGCGGGTGTCACTGGGGCCAACGTCCTGACTTTC. Amino acids: CASSLGGRGAGVTGANVLTF.

This chain uses TRBV6-5 with TRBJ1-1; D unclear. The germline CDR1 and CDR2 sequences are MNHEY and SVGAGI. The CDR3 covers 12 residues. V dropped 5 bases and J dropped 1 base, with 5 bases sitting between them. Written as DNA, the CDR3 is TGTGCCAGCAGTCAGAAGAACACTGAAGCTTTCTTT. Amino acids: CASSQKNTEAFF.

This chain connects TRBV19 to TRBJ2-2; D is perhaps TRBD1 (5 bases). Germline CDR1 reads LNHDA; CDR2 reads SQIVND (reference sequence). CDR3 length: 15 amino acids. Trimming left V 3 bases short and J 4 bases short, with 12 bases between. CDR3 in DNA: TGTGCCAGTAGTATTGGGGCAGGAACCACCGGGGAGCTGTTTTTT. Translating gives CASSIGAGTTGELFF.

This chain connects TRBV27 to TRBJ2-1; 10 bases agree with TRBD2. V dropped 4 bases and J dropped 6; count of bases not matched to a gene: 9. This CDR3 has 16 residues. Per germline, CDR1 MNHEY and CDR2 SMNVEV (reference sequence). CDR3 DNA sequence: TGTGCCAGCAGTTCCACGGGGCTAGCGGGAGTCAATGAGCAGTTCTTC. This translates into CASSSTGLAGVNEQFF.

This clone was recorded once. This sequence joins TRBV9 and TRBJ2-3; 9 bases line up with TRBD1. V was pared by 6 bases and J by 3 bases, with 5 bases of the junction left unmatched. Per germline, CDR1 SGDLS and CDR2 YYNGEE. The CDR3 length is 14 residues. The CDR3 loop is CASTQGQGTDTQYF. The CDR3 coding sequence is TGTGCCAGCACCCAGGGACAGGGAACAGATACGCAGTATTTT.

This clone was seen more than once but under ten times. The chain employs TRBV4-1 and TRBJ1-5, with 9 bases matching TRBD1. V was clipped by 4 bases and J by 6 bases; unmatched bases: 10. Germline-derived CDR1 and CDR2 are MGHRA and YSYEKL. The CDR3 is 16 amino acids. The CDR3 DNA is TGCGCCAGCAGCCCCCAACGGGTACAGGGGGCTCAGCCCCAGCATTTT. It translates to CASSPQRVQGAQPQHF.